This is a list of T cell receptor beta chains from one sample in a study of human T cells and chemical hapten exposure. TCRdb fed the RACE reads into MiXCR, producing one record per CDR3 protein. The repertoire has more than 65,000 distinct CDR3 sequences, approximately 29% of them found once; the top ten carry more than 7%. The material sequenced was whole blood, taken in connection with sensitization to the hapten diphenylcyclopropenone (DPC). The receptors come from a middle-aged man with alopecia areata. Some clones in this sample may be carry-over from other donors' samples. CDR3s include the opening cysteine and the closing phenylalanine or tryptophan. D genes are given only for firm matches. Clone size is given for some rows only: seen once, a few or many times, or a class if the clone is expanded.

size: few; V: TRBV11-1; J: TRBJ2-4; D: -; CDR3: CASSQGANIQYF; DNA: TGTGCCAGCAGCCAAGGGGCTAACATTCAGTACTTC
size: -; V: TRBV11-2; J: TRBJ2-3; D: -; CDR3: CASSLAGKSTDTQYF; DNA: TGTGCCAGCAGCTTAGCCGGGAAAAGCACAGATACGCAGTATTTT
size: -; V: TRBV14; J: TRBJ2-3; D: -; CDR3: CASSQGVRGGSTDTQYF; DNA: TGTGCCAGCAGCCAAGGGGTCCGCGGAGGGAGCACAGATACGCAGTATTTT
size: -; V: TRBV6-5; J: TRBJ1-5; D: TRBD1; CDR3: CASSSRQGKDQPQHF; DNA: TGTGCCAGCAGTTCTCGACAGGGGAAGGATCAGCCCCAGCATTTT
size: few; V: TRBV29-1; J: TRBJ2-3; D: -; CDR3: CSVEPEITDTQYF; DNA: TGCAGCGTTGAGCCAGAAATCACAGATACGCAGTATTTT
size: few; V: TRBV19; J: TRBJ2-2; D: -; CDR3: CASSPTPGQGELFF; DNA: TGTGCCAGTAGTCCCACACCGGGCCAAGGGGAGCTGTTTTTT
size: -; V: TRBV7-3; J: TRBJ2-5; D: TRBD1; CDR3: CASSRDRQETQYF; DNA: TGTGCCAGCAGCAGGGACAGGCAAGAGACCCAGTACTTC
size: -; V: TRBV9; J: TRBJ2-3; D: TRBD2; CDR3: CASSVGLAATDTQYF; DNA: TGTGCCAGCAGCGTAGGACTAGCGGCCACAGATACGCAGTATTTT
size: -; V: TRBV24-1; J: TRBJ1-5; D: -; CDR3: CATSDSGRQPQHF; DNA: TGTGCCACCAGTGATTCGGGTCGGCAGCCCCAGCATTTT
size: -; V: TRBV13; J: TRBJ2-3; D: TRBD2; CDR3: CASSFRLEREGGDTDTQYF; DNA: TGTGCCAGCAGCTTCAGGCTAGAGCGGGAGGGGGGGGACACAGATACGCAGTATTTT
size: -; V: TRBV4-1; J: TRBJ2-6; D: -; CDR3: CASSQDGGTSGANVLTF; DNA: TGCGCCAGCAGCCAAGATGGGGGTACCTCTGGGGCCAACGTCCTGACTTTC
size: few; V: TRBV4-3; J: TRBJ2-1; D: -; CDR3: CASSQDPRGDEQFF; DNA: TGCGCCAGCAGCCAAGATCCCCGCGGGGATGAGCAGTTCTTC
size: few; V: TRBV7-9; J: TRBJ2-5; D: TRBD2; CDR3: CASSPLVAGGPETQYF; DNA: TGTGCCAGCAGTCCGTTGGTTGCGGGAGGACCAGAGACCCAGTACTTC
size: -; V: TRBV27; J: TRBJ1-5; D: -; CDR3: CASSSRGGREQPQHF; DNA: TGTGCCAGCAGTTCTCGCGGGGGACGGGAACAGCCCCAGCATTTT
size: -; V: TRBV27; J: TRBJ2-3; D: -; CDR3: CASSFDRFDTQYF; DNA: TGTGCCAGCAGTTTCGACAGATTTGATACGCAGTATTTT
size: -; V: TRBV28; J: TRBJ2-7; D: TRBD2; CDR3: CASSLRTSVSYEQYF; DNA: TGTGCCAGCAGTCTAAGGACTAGCGTCTCCTACGAGCAGTACTTC
size: -; V: TRBV10-3; J: TRBJ2-5; D: -; CDR3: CAISDLAGETQYF; DNA: TGTGCCATCAGTGACCTAGCAGGAGAGACCCAGTACTTC
size: -; V: TRBV20-1; J: TRBJ2-7; D: -; CDR3: CSARGYHSYEQYF; DNA: TGCAGTGCTAGAGGGTACCACTCCTACGAGCAGTACTTC
size: few; V: TRBV15; J: TRBJ2-3; D: TRBD2; CDR3: CATSTGREAATDTQYF; DNA: TGTGCCACCAGCACCGGGCGGGAGGCCGCCACAGATACGCAGTATTTT
size: few; V: TRBV28; J: TRBJ2-7; D: -; CDR3: CASSLVGSYEQYF; DNA: TGTGCCAGCAGTTTAGTAGGATCCTACGAGCAGTACTTC
size: -; V: TRBV20-1; J: TRBJ2-2; D: -; CDR3: CSANQTGELFF; DNA: TGCAGTGCTAATCAAACCGGGGAGCTGTTTTTT
size: -; V: TRBV14; J: TRBJ2-5; D: -; CDR3: CASRPSGGGETQYF; DNA: TGTGCCAGCAGACCTAGCGGAGGGGGAGAGACCCAGTACTTC
size: -; V: TRBV2; J: TRBJ1-6; D: -; CDR3: CASSESGGNSPLHF; DNA: TGTGCCAGCAGTGAATCCGGAGGAAATTCACCCCTCCACTTT
size: -; V: TRBV10-3; J: TRBJ2-7; D: -; CDR3: CAANEGRENEQYF; DNA: TGTGCAGCCAACGAGGGCAGGGAAAACGAGCAGTACTTC
size: -; V: TRBV30; J: TRBJ2-7; D: TRBD1; CDR3: CAWSTGTGGFEQYF; DNA: TGTGCCTGGTCAACCGGGACAGGGGGCTTTGAGCAGTACTTC
size: -; V: TRBV7-2; J: TRBJ1-1; D: -; CDR3: CASSLLARTLNTEAFF; DNA: TGTGCCAGCAGCTTATTAGCAAGGACACTGAACACTGAAGCTTTCTTT
size: -; V: TRBV9; J: TRBJ2-1; D: -; CDR3: CASRCLRAGPNEQFF; DNA: TGTGCCAGCAGGTGCCTTAGGGCGGGACCCAATGAGCAGTTCTTC
size: -; V: TRBV24-1; J: TRBJ2-1; D: TRBD2; CDR3: CATSSRRTSSYNEQFF; DNA: TGTGCCACCTCGTCCCGCAGGACTAGCTCCTACAATGAGCAGTTCTTC
size: few; V: TRBV9; J: TRBJ1-1; D: TRBD1; CDR3: CASSVRDRGSTEAFF; DNA: TGTGCCAGCAGCGTCCGGGACAGGGGTAGCACTGAAGCTTTCTTT
size: -; V: TRBV11-2; J: TRBJ2-7; D: TRBD2; CDR3: CASSLGLAGGSGYEQYF; DNA: TGTGCCAGCAGCTTAGGACTAGCGGGAGGGTCGGGCTACGAGCAGTACTTC
size: -; V: TRBV18; J: TRBJ1-1; D: -; CDR3: CASSPKQNTEAFF; DNA: TGTGCCAGCTCACCAAAACAGAACACTGAAGCTTTCTTT
size: -; V: TRBV12-3/TRBV12-4; J: TRBJ1-4; D: -; CDR3: CASTLPGPSEKLFF; DNA: TGTGCCAGCACCCTTCCGGGGCCCTCGGAAAAACTGTTTTTT
size: few; V: TRBV28; J: TRBJ2-7; D: TRBD1; CDR3: CASSSKGQGGDEQYF; DNA: TGTGCCAGCAGTTCAAAGGGACAGGGGGGCGACGAGCAGTACTTC
size: -; V: TRBV20-1; J: TRBJ1-5; D: -; CDR3: CSARAKTGSNQPQHF; DNA: TGCAGTGCTAGAGCGAAGACGGGGAGCAATCAGCCCCAGCATTTT
size: -; V: TRBV20-1; J: TRBJ1-1; D: -; CDR3: CSASNWEAFMNTEAFF; DNA: TGCAGTGCTAGCAATTGGGAGGCCTTCATGAACACTGAAGCTTTCTTT
size: few; V: TRBV4-1; J: TRBJ2-3; D: -; CDR3: CASSPPLRGSAQYF; DNA: TGCGCCAGCAGCCCCCCCTTGAGAGGTTCCGCGCAGTATTTT
size: -; V: TRBV12-2; J: TRBJ1-1; D: -; CDR3: CASRLVSGAHKGTNTEAFF; DNA: TGTGCAAGTCGCTTAGTTTCAGGGGCTCACAAGGGGACGAACACTGAAGCTTTCTTT
size: few; V: TRBV12-3/TRBV12-4; J: TRBJ2-5; D: -; CDR3: CASTYQGLETQYF; DNA: TGTGCCAGCACCTACCAGGGTTTAGAGACCCAGTACTTC
size: -; V: TRBV7-9; J: TRBJ1-2; D: -; CDR3: CASSLAHRDGDGYTF; DNA: TGTGCCAGCAGCTTAGCACACAGGGATGGGGATGGCTACACCTTC
size: -; V: TRBV11-2; J: TRBJ2-3; D: -; CDR3: CASSIYGRTDTQYF; DNA: TGTGCCAGCAGCATTTATGGTAGGACGGATACGCAGTATTTT
size: -; V: TRBV7-2; J: TRBJ2-5; D: -; CDR3: CASTRPGGQETQYF; DNA: TGTGCCAGCACCCGCCCAGGAGGCCAAGAGACCCAGTACTTC
size: -; V: TRBV11-2; J: TRBJ2-3; D: -; CDR3: CASSLERLAWTDTQYF; DNA: TGTGCCAGCAGCTTAGAGCGATTAGCGTGGACAGATACGCAGTATTTT
size: -; V: TRBV11-2; J: TRBJ1-3; D: -; CDR3: CASSFTRNTIYF; DNA: TGTGCCAGCAGCTTTACCAGGAACACCATATATTTT
size: few; V: TRBV3-1; J: TRBJ2-3; D: -; CDR3: CASSQVVGAADTQYF; DNA: TGTGCCAGCAGTCAAGTCGTGGGAGCCGCAGATACGCAGTATTTT
size: few; V: TRBV29-1; J: TRBJ1-3; D: -; CDR3: CSVFGTNSGNTIYF; DNA: TGCAGCGTTTTTGGGACCAACTCTGGAAACACCATATATTTT
size: -; V: TRBV20-1; J: TRBJ2-1; D: -; CDR3: CSAKTSSSMSYNEQFF; DNA: TGCAGTGCTAAAACTAGCTCTAGTATGTCTTACAATGAGCAGTTCTTC
size: -; V: TRBV20-1; J: TRBJ2-3; D: -; CDR3: CSARGPGGLRADTQYF; DNA: TGCAGTGCTAGGGGCCCCGGAGGACTAAGGGCAGATACGCAGTATTTT
size: -; V: TRBV7-9; J: TRBJ2-2; D: TRBD2; CDR3: CASSAGRTGELFF; DNA: TGTGCCAGCAGCGCCGGGAGGACCGGGGAGCTGTTTTTT
size: -; V: TRBV10-3; J: TRBJ2-5; D: TRBD2; CDR3: CAISALAGVGETQYF; DNA: TGTGCCATCAGTGCGTTAGCGGGAGTGGGGGAGACCCAGTACTTC
size: few; V: TRBV28; J: TRBJ1-5; D: TRBD1; CDR3: CASSLRDRDYQPQHF; DNA: TGTGCCAGCAGTTTAAGGGACAGGGATTACCAGCCCCAGCATTTT
size: few; V: TRBV6-5; J: TRBJ2-6; D: -; CDR3: CASSYDSGANVLTF; DNA: TGTGCCAGCAGTTACGATTCTGGGGCCAACGTCCTGACTTTC
size: -; V: TRBV6-2/TRBV6-3; J: TRBJ2-3; D: TRBD2; CDR3: CASSFIVMGLAENTDTQYF; DNA: TGTGCCAGCAGCTTTATCGTGATGGGACTAGCGGAAAACACAGATACGCAGTATTTT
size: few; V: TRBV12-3/TRBV12-4; J: TRBJ1-1; D: -; CDR3: CASSSRPNTEAFF; DNA: TGTGCCAGCAGTTCCAGACCTAACACTGAAGCTTTCTTT
size: -; V: TRBV20-1; J: TRBJ2-7; D: TRBD2; CDR3: CSARPGTSGSNNEQYF; DNA: TGCAGTGCAAGGCCCGGGACTAGCGGGAGTAACAACGAGCAGTACTTC